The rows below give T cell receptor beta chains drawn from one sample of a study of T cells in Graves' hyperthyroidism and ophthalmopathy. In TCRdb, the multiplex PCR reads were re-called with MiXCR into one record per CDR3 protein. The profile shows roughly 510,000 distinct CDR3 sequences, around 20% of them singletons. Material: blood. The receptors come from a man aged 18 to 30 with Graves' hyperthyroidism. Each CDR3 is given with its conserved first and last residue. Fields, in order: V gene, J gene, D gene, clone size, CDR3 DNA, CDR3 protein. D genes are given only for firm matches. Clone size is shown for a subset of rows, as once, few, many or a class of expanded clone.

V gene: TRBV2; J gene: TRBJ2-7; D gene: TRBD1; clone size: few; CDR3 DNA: TGTGCCAGCAGTGTCGCCTCTCGACAGGGCTACGAGCAGTACTTC; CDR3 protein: CASSVASRQGYEQYF
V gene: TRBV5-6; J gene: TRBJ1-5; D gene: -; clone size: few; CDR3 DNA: TGTGCCAGCAGCTTAGGGAGCGCGAATCAGCCCCAGCATTTT; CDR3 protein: CASSLGSANQPQHF
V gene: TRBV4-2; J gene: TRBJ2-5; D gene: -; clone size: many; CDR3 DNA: TGTGCCAGCAGCCAAGATGTGGCGGGTATGCCCGGGACCCAGTACTTC; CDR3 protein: CASSQDVAGMPGTQYF
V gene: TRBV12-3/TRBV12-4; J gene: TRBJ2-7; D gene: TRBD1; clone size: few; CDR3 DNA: TGTGCCAGCAGTACGACAGGGCCCTACGAGCAGTACTTC; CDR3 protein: CASSTTGPYEQYF
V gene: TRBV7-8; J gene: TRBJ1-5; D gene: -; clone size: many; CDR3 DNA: TGTGCCAGCAGCTTAAGTCCGGGAAGGAGCAATCAGCCCCAGCATTTT; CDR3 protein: CASSLSPGRSNQPQHF
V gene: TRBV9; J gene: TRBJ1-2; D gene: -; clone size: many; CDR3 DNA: TGTGCCAGCAGCGTAGGATGGGGGGACTATGGCTACACCTTC; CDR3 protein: CASSVGWGDYGYTF
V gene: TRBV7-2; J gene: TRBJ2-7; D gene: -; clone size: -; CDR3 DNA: TGTGCCAGCAGCTTAGCAGCGGGACAGATCTACGAGCAGTACTTC; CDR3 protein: CASSLAAGQIYEQYF
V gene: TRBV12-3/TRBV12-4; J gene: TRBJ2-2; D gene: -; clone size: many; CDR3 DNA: TGTGCCGTCCAGAGCACGAACACCGGGGAGCTGTTTTTT; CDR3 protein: CAVQSTNTGELFF
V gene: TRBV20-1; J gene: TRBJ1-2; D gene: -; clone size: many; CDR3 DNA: TGCAGTGCTAGGATCGGGACGAACTATGGCTACACCTTC; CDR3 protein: CSARIGTNYGYTF
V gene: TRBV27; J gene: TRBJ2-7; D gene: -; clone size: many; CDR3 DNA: TGTGCCAGCAGTTCAGGCCAGAACAGCTACGAGCAGTACTTC; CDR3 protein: CASSSGQNSYEQYF
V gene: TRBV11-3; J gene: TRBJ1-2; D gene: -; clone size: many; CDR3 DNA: TGTGCCAGCAGCAGTGGACGGGGACCTAACTATGGCTACACCTTC; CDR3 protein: CASSSGRGPNYGYTF
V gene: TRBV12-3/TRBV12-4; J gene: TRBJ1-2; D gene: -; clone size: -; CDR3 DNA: TGTGCCAGCAGTTTCTCAGGGTATGATGGCTACACCTTC; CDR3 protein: CASSFSGYDGYTF
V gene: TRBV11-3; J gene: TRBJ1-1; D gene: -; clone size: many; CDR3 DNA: TGTGCCAGCAGCCCCTACGGGGATGAAGCTTTCTTT; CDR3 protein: CASSPYGDEAFF
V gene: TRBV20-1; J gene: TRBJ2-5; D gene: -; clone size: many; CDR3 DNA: TGCAGTGCTAGGTTCGGGACCCAAGAAGAGACCCAGTACTTC; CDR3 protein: CSARFGTQEETQYF
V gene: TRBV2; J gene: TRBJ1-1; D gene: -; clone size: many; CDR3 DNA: TGTGCCAGCAGTGAAAGGGTGGGGCAGGGCACTGAAGCTTTCTTT; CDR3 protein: CASSERVGQGTEAFF
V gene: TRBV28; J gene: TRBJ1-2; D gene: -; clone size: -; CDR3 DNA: TGTGCCAGCAATCTCCAGGGCGCTCCCTATAACTATGGCTACACCTTC; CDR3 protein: CASNLQGAPYNYGYTF
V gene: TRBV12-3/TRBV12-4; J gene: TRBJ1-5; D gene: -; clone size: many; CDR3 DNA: TGTGCCAGCAGTCTCCAGGATAATCAGCCCCAGCATTTT; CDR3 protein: CASSLQDNQPQHF
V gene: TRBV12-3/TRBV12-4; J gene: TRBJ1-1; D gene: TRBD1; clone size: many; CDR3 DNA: TGTGCCAGCAGTGGGACAGAGAACACTGAAGCTTTCTTT; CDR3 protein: CASSGTENTEAFF
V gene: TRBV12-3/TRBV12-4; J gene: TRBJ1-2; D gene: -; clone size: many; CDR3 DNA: TGTGCCAGCAGTTCCCTCTGGGGGGGCAACTATGGCTACACCTTC; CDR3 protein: CASSSLWGGNYGYTF
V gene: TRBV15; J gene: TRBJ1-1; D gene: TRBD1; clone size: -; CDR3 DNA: TGTGCCACCAGCAGATTACACGGACAGGGGGCTTTCTTT; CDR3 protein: CATSRLHGQGAFF
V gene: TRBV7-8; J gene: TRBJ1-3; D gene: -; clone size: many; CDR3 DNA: TGTGCCAGCAGCCTAGGTGGAAGTACCATATATTTT; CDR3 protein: CASSLGGSTIYF
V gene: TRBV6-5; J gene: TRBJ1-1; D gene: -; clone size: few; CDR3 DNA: TGTGCCAGCAGTTACGAAGGGCACACTGAAGCTTTCTTT; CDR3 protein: CASSYEGHTEAFF
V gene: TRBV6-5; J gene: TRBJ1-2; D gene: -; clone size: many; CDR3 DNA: TGTGCCAGCAGTTACTCTCCAGTCTTAGGCTACACCTTC; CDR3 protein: CASSYSPVLGYTF
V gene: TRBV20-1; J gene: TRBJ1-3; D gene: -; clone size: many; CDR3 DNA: TGCAGTGCGAGGGACACTCGCTCTGGAAACACCATATATTTT; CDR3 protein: CSARDTRSGNTIYF
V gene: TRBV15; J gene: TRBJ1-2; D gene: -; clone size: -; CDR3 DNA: TGTGCCACCAGCAGAGATCGTTCCGCGCCTCATGGCTACACCTTC; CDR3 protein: CATSRDRSAPHGYTF
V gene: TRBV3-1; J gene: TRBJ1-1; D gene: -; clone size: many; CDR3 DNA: TGTGCCAGCAGCCAAGGGACAGCCGTCACTGAAGCTTTCTTT; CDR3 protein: CASSQGTAVTEAFF
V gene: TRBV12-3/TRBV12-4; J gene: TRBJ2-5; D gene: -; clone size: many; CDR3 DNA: TGTGCCAGCACCCTCCTAGGCCAAGAGACCCAGTACTTC; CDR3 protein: CASTLLGQETQYF
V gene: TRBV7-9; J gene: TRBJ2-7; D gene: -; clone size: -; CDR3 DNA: TGTGCCAGCAGCTCACCAGGGTGGTCGGAATACGAGCAGTACTTC; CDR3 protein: CASSSPGWSEYEQYF
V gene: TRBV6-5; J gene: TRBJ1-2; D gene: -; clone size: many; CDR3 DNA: TGTGCCAGCAGTTCCGACGCGGGACGTGGCTACACCTTC; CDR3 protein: CASSSDAGRGYTF
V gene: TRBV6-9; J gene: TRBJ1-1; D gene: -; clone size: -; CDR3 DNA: TGTGCCAGCAGTTGTGGGGGACGGAACACTGAAGCTTTCTTT; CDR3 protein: CASSCGGRNTEAFF
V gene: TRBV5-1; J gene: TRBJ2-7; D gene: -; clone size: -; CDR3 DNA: TGCGCCAGCAGGTCTGCGGACGGGACCTACGAGCAGTACTTC; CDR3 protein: CASRSADGTYEQYF
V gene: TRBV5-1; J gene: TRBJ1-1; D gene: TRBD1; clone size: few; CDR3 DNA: TGCGCCAGCAGCCTGGGACAGGGGATGTACACTGAAGCTTTCTTT; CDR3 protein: CASSLGQGMYTEAFF
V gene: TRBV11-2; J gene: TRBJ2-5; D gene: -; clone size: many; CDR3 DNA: TGTGCCAGCAGTTCTCCCTACAAGGGGAGGGAGACCCAGTACTTC; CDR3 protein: CASSSPYKGRETQYF
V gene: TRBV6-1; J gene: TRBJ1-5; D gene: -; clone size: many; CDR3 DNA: TGTGCCAGCAGTGAAAGGGGAGGAGATCAGCCCCAGCATTTT; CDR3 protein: CASSERGGDQPQHF
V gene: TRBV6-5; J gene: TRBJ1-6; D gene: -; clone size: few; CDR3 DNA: TGTGCCAGCAGTTACTCCAGCTCAAATTCACCCCTCCACTTT; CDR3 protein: CASSYSSSNSPLHF
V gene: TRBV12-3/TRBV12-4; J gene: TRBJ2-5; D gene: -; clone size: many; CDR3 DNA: TGTGCCAGCAGTTTATATCCAGCGTCGGCAGAGACCCAGTACTTC; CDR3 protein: CASSLYPASAETQYF
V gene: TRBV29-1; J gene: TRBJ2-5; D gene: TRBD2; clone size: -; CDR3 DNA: TGCAGCGTTACGACTAGCGGGGGGCTTGGTGGGACCCAGTACTTC; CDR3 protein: CSVTTSGGLGGTQYF
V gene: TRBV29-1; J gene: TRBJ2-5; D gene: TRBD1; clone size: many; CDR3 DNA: TGCAGCGTTGACGAGACAGGGGTAGGCCAGTACTTC; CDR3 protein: CSVDETGVGQYF
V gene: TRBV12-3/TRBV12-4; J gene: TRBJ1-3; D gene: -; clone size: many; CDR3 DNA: TGTGCCAGCAGTTTACAGGAGGGAAACACCATATATTTT; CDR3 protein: CASSLQEGNTIYF
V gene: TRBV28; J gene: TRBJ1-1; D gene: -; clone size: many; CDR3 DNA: TGTGCCAGCAGGGCCTACTGGACCCCCGGTAGCACTGAAGCTTTCTTT; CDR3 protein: CASRAYWTPGSTEAFF
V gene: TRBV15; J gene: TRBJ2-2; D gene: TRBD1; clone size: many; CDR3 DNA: TGTGCCACCAGCGAGGGGACAGGGACCGGGGAGCTGTTTTTT; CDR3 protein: CATSEGTGTGELFF
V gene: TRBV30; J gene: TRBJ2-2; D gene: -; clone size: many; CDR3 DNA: TGTGCCTGGAGGAGTGGGCCAGCCCACACCGGGGAGCTGTTTTTT; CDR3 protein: CAWRSGPAHTGELFF